This TCR beta chain was obtained from a study of cytomegalovirus exposure and HLA in healthy donors. This clone was observed a single time. The method was immunoSEQ multiplex PCR; TCRdb's version includes in-frame clones alone and lacks a portion of them. The table lists about 60,000 clones, about 96% of them singletons. This receptor was identified in a man aged 18 to 30 in good health and CMV-seronegative. Sequenced material: PBMCs.

This CDR3 is CASNTGTVSNQPQHF. CDR3 DNA: TGTGCCAGCAATACCGGGACAGTTAGCAATCAGCCCCAGCATTTT. The chain is built from TRBV2 and TRBJ1-5, with TRBD1 matching over 7 bases. This CDR3 has 15 residues. The trim removed 7 bases at V and 0 bases at J, leaving 6 bases unmatched. Germline CDR1 is SNHLY and CDR2 is FYNNEI. Full variable domain (rest looked up from reference TRBV2 and TRBJ1-5): EPEVTQTPSHQVTQMGQEVILRCVPISNHLYFYWYRQILGQKVEFLVSFYNNEISEKSEIFDDQFSVERPDGSNFTLKIRSTKLEDSAMYFCASNTGTVSNQPQHFGDGTRLSIL.